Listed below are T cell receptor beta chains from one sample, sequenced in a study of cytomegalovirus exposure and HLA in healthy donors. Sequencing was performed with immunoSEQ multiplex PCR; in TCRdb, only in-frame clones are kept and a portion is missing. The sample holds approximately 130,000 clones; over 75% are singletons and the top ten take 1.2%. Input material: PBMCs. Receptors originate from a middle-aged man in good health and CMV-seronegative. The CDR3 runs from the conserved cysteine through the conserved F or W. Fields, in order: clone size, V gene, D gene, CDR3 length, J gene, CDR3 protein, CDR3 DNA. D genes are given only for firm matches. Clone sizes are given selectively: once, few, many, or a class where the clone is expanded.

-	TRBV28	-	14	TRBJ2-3	CASGLGKSTDTQYF	TGTGCCAGCGGGTTGGGCAAGAGCACAGATACGCAGTATTTT
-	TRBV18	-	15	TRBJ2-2	CASSGRDRNTGELFF	TGTGCCAGCTCAGGGCGGGACAGAAACACCGGGGAGCTGTTTTTT
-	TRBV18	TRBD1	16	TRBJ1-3	CASSPPDRGPGNTIYF	TGTGCCAGCTCACCCCCGGACAGGGGCCCTGGAAACACCATATATTTT
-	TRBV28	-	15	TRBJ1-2	CASTRPGEANYGYTF	TGTGCCAGCACTCGTCCGGGAGAAGCTAACTATGGCTACACCTTC
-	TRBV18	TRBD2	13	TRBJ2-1	CASSPKAGGEQFF	TGTGCCAGCTCACCGAAAGCGGGAGGCGAGCAGTTCTTC
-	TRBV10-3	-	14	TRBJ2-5	CAISEGAERGAQYF	TGTGCCATCAGTGAAGGAGCGGAACGTGGGGCCCAGTACTTC
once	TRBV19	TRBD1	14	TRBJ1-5	CASSPRQGDQPQHF	TGTGCCAGTAGCCCTAGACAGGGAGATCAGCCCCAGCATTTT
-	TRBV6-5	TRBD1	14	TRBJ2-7	CASRKQGAPYEQYF	TGTGCCAGCAGAAAACAGGGGGCGCCCTACGAGCAGTACTTC
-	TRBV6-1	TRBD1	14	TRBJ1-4	CASSGGGAGEKLFF	TGTGCCAGCAGTGGAGGGGGCGCGGGGGAAAAACTGTTTTTT
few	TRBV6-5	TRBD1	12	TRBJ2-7	CASSRTGDEQYF	TGTGCCAGCAGTCGGACAGGGGACGAGCAGTACTTC
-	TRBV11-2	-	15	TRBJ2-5	CASSLGGRSWETQYF	TGTGCCAGCAGCTTAGGGGGGAGGAGTTGGGAGACCCAGTACTTC
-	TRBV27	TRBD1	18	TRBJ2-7	CASSPTPTLGQVLYEQYF	TGTGCCAGCAGTCCGACTCCAACGCTGGGACAGGTCCTCTACGAGCAGTACTTC
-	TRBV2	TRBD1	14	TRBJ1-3	CASSGQGPGNTIYF	TGTGCCAGCAGTGGACAGGGGCCTGGAAACACCATATATTTT
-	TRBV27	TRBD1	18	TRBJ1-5	CASSRGQGAFASNQPQHF	TGTGCCAGCAGCCGCGGACAGGGGGCCTTTGCTAGCAATCAGCCCCAGCATTTT
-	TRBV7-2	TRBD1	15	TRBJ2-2	CASSLGQGTAGELFF	TGTGCCAGCAGCTTGGGACAGGGAACGGCCGGGGAGCTGTTTTTT